Included here is one TCR beta chain sequence, with context. Its antigen is undetermined. This entry belongs to a study of T cell responses to AZD1222 COVID-19 vaccine. Study overall: Second-dose intervals of approximately 4 or approximately 12 weeks were pooled. General study findings and limits: In a largely white British group with more females than males, clonal diversity was possibly underestimated. Spike as a whole was targeted by vaccine-associated CD4 TCRs, dominant at 160-218 and 743-854. As reported, nearly half of all spike-specific TCRs target variant regions that are unmutated.

The CDR3 contains 11 residues. Germline CDR1 GTSNPN, CDR2 SVGIG (reference sequence). The germline V and J ends were trimmed by 4 bases and 2 bases, with 3 bases remaining between them. Measured with immunoSEQ multiplex PCR; TCRdb has only the in-frame clones, and not every one. Altogether 95,000 to 150,000 clones are present, around 91% being singletons, with the ten largest covering 3.1%. This chain joins TRBV30 and TRBJ1-3; D not certain. The source was peripheral blood, collected on day 0 of AZD1222 vaccination. The clonotype comes from an adult in good health. The CDR3 sequence: CAWNPGNTIYF. CDR3 DNA sequence: TGTGCCTGGAATCCTGGAAACACCATATATTTT.